Described below is a single T cell receptor beta chain sequence and its context. The data originate from a study of blood T cell repertoires in COVID-19. Across the study: Specimens from acute and convalescent COVID-19 originated in the United States, Italy and Spain. PBMCs, B-cell-depleted T cells, or T cells provided the cDNA or gDNA that made up the material.

The CDR3 loop spans 15 amino acids. Per germline, CDR1 MNHEY and CDR2 SVGAGI. The V end was cut by 2 bases, the J end by 0 bases, with 7 bases between. In the authors' methods: Estimation of nucleated cell counts was performed using reference gene primer amplification. Measured with immunoSEQ multiplex PCR; TCRdb has only the in-frame clones, and not every one. The V and J calls and clone size were taken over from that table, and D and trimming were inferred from the DNA. Here the sample spans over 200,000 clones, around nine tenths being singletons. The clonotype was recovered from a man aged 55 to 70 who had recovered from COVID-19. The chain links TRBV6-5 to TRBJ1-4; D remains unclear. Sequencing was carried out using peripheral blood. The DNA of the CDR3 is TGTGCCAGCAGTTACGGAGTTGCAACTAATGAAAAACTGTTTTTT. This gives the protein CASSYGVATNEKLFF.